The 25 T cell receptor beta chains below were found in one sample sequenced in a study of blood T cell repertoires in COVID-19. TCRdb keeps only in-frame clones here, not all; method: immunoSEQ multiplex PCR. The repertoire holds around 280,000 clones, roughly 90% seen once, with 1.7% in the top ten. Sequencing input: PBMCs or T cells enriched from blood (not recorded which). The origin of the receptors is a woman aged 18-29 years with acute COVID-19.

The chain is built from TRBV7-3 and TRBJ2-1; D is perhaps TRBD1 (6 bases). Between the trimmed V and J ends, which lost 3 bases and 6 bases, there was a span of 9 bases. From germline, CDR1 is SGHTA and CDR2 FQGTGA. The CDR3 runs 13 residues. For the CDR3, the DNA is TGTGCCAGCAGCTTTGGCAGGGGCAATGAGCAGTTCTTC. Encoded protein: CASSFGRGNEQFF. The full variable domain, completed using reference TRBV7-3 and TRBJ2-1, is GAGVSQTPSNKVTEKGKYVELRCDPISGHTALYWYRQSLGQGPEFLIYFQGTGAADDSGLPNDRFFAVRPEGSVSTLKIQRTERGDSAVYLCASSFGRGNEQFFGPGTRLTVL.

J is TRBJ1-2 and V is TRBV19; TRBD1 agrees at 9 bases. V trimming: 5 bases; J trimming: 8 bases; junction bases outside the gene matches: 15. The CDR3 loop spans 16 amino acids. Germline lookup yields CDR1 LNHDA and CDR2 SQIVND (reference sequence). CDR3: CASSGRGTGMLGGYTF. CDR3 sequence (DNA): TGTGCCAGTAGTGGCCGCGGGACAGGGATGTTGGGAGGCTACACCTTC.

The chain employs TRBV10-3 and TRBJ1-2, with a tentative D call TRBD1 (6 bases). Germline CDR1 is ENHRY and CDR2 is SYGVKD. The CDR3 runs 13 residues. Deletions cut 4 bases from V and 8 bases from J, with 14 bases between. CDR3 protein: CAISGTVGLGYTF. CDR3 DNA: TGTGCCATCAGTGGGACAGTCGGTCTAGGCTACACCTTC.

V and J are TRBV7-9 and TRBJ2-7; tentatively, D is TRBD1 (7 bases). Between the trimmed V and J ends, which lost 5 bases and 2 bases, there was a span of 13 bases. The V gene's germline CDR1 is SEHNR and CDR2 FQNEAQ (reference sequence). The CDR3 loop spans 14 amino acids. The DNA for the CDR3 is TGTGCCAGCAGCCCCCGGGGGACAGCCTACGAGCAGTACTTC. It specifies CASSPRGTAYEQYF.

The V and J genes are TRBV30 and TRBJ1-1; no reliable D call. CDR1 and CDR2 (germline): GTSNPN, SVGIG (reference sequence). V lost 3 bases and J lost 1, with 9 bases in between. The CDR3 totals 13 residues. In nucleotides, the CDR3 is TGTGCCTGGAGCAGGAATACGAACACTGAAGCTTTCTTT. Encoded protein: CAWSRNTNTEAFF.

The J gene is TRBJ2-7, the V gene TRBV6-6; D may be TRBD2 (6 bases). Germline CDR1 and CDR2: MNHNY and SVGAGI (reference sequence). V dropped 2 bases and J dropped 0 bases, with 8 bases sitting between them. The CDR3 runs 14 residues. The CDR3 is CASSYRRDSYEQYF. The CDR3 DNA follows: TGTGCCAGCAGTTACCGGCGGGACTCCTACGAGCAGTACTTC.

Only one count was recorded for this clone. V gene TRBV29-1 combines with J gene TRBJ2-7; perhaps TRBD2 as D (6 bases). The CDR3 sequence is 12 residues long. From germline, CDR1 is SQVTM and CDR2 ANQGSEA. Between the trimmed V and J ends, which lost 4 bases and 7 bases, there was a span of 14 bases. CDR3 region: CSVGGVPGEQYF. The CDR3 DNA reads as TGCAGCGTTGGGGGGGTCCCGGGTGAGCAGTACTTC.

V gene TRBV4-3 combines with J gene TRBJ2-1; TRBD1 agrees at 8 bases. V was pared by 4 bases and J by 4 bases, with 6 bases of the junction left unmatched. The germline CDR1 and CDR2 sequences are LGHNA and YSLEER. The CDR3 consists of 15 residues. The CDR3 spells CASSLGTGRYNEQFF. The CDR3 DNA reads TGCGCCAGCAGCCTGGGGACAGGTCGTTACAATGAGCAGTTCTTC.

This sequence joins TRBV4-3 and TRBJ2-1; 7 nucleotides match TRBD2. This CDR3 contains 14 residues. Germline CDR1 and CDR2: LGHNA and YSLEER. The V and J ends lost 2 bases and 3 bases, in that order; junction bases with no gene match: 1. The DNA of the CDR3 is TGCGCCAGCAGCCAACAGCGGGACTACAATGAGCAGTTCTTC. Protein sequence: CASSQQRDYNEQFF.

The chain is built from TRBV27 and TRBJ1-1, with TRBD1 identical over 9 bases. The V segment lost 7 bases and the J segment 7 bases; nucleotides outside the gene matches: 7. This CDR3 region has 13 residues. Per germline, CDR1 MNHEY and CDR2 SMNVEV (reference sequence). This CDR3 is CASIETGGLEAFF. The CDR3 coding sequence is TGTGCCAGCATCGAGACAGGGGGTCTTGAAGCTTTCTTT.

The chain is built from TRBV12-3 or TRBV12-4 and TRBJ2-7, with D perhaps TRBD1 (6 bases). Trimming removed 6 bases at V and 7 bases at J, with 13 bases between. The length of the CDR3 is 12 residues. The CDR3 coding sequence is TGTGCCAGCAGCCTCGGGACACCAGAGCAGTACTTC. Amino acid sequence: CASSLGTPEQYF.

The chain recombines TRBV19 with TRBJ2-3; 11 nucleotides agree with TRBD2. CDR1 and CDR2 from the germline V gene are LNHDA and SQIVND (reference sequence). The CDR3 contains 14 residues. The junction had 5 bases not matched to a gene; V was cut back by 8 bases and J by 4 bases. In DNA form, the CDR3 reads TGTGCCAGTGATAGCGGGAGGGCATCAGATACGCAGTATTTT. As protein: CASDSGRASDTQYF.

The CDR3 protein is CASSLSTEAFF. As DNA, the CDR3 is TGTGCCAGTAGTCTGAGCACTGAAGCTTTCTTT. The chain employs TRBV19 and TRBJ1-1; no clear D. Deletions cut 5 bases from V and 4 bases from J, with 5 bases between. Germline CDR1 reads LNHDA; CDR2 reads SQIVND (reference sequence). The CDR3 is 11 residues long. Full variable domain (rest looked up from reference TRBV19 and TRBJ1-1): DGGITQSPKYLFRKEGQNVTLSCEQNLNHDAMYWYRQDPGQGLRLIYYSQIVNDFQKGDIAEGYSVSREKKESFPLTVTSAQKNPTAFYLCASSLSTEAFFGQGTRLTVV.

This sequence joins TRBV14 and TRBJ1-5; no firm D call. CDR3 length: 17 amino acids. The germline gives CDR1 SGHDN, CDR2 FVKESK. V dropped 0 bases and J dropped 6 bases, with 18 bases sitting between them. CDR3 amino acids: CASSQDWSSPGSQPQHF. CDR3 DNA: TGTGCCAGCAGCCAAGATTGGTCGAGCCCGGGGTCTCAGCCCCAGCATTTT.

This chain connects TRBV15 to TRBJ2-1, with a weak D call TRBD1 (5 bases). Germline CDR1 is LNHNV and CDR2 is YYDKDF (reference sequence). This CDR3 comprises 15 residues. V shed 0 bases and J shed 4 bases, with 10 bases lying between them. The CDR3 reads CATSRDSRGYNEQFF. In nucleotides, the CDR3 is TGTGCCACCAGCAGAGATTCAAGGGGTTACAATGAGCAGTTCTTC.

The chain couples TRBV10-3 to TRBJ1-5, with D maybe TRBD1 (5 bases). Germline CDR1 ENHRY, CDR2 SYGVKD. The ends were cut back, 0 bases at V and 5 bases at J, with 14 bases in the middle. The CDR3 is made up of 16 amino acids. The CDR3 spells CAISESFPGLDQPQHF. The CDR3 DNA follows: TGTGCCATCAGTGAGTCGTTTCCAGGGTTGGATCAGCCCCAGCATTTT.

CDR3 in DNA: TGTGCCAGCAGCGAGGGCGGGTTAGCCTACGAGCAGTACTTC. It yields the protein CASSEGGLAYEQYF. The chain is built from TRBV9 and TRBJ2-7, with TRBD2 as a possible D gene (5 bases). Germline V gene sequence: CDR1 SGDLS, CDR2 YYNGEE. The CDR3 length is 14 residues. The V end lost 3 bases, the J end lost 2 bases, and 12 bases lay between the germline ends. Supplemented by reference TRBV9 and TRBJ2-7, the full variable domain reads DSGVTQTPKHLITATGQRVTLRCSPRSGDLSVYWYQQSLDQGLQFLIQYYNGEERAKGNILERFSAQQFPDLHSELNLSSLELGDSALYFCASSEGGLAYEQYFGPGTRLTVT.

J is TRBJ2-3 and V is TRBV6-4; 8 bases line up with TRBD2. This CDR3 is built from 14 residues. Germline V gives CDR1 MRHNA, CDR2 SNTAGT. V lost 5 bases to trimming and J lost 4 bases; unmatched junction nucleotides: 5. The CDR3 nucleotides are TGTGCCAGCAGTAGCGGGAGTCCCTCAGATACGCAGTATTTT. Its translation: CASSSGSPSDTQYF.

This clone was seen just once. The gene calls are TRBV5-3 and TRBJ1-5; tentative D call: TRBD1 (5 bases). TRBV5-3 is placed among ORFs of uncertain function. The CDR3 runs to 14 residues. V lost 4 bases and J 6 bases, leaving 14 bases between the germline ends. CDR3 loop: CARSNDSFTQPQHF. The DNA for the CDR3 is TGTGCCAGAAGCAATGACAGTTTCACTCAGCCCCAGCATTTT.

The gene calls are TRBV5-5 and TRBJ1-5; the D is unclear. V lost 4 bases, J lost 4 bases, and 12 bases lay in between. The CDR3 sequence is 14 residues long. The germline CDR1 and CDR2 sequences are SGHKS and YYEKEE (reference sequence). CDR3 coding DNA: TGTGCCAGCAGCCTGGACTGGGAGAATCAGCCCCAGCATTTT. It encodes CASSLDWENQPQHF.

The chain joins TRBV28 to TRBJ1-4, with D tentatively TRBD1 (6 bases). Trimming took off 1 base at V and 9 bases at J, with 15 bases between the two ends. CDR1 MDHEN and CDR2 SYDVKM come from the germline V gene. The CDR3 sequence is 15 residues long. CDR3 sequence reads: CASSLFVGGGKKLFF. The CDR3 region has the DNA TGTGCCAGCAGTTTATTTGTTGGGGGCGGTAAAAAACTGTTTTTT.

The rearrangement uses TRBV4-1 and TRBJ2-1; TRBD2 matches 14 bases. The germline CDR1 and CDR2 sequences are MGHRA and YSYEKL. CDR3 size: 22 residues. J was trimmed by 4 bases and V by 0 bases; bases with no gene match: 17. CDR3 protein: CASSQDHKPGLAGASTYNEQFF. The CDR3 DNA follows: TGCGCCAGCAGCCAAGATCACAAACCGGGACTAGCGGGAGCCTCCACTTACAATGAGCAGTTCTTC.

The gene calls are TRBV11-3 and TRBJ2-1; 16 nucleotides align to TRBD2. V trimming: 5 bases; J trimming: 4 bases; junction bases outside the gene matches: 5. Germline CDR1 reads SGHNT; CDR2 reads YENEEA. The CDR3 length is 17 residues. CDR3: CASSPGLAGGLYNEQFF. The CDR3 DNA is TGTGCCAGCAGCCCGGGACTAGCGGGAGGGCTATACAATGAGCAGTTCTTC. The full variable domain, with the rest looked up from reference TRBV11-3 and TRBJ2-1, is EAGVVQSPRYKIIEKKQPVAFWCNPISGHNTLYWYLQNLGQGPELLIRYENEEAVDDSQLPKDRFSAERLKGVDSTLKIQPAELGDSAVYLCASSPGLAGGLYNEQFFGPGTRLTVL.

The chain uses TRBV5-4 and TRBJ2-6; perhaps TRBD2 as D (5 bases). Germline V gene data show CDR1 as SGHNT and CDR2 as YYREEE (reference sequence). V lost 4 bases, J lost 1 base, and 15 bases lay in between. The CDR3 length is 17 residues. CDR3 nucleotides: TGTGCCAGCAGCCCGAGGGCGGTTTTATCTGGGGCCAACGTCCTGACTTTC. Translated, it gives CASSPRAVLSGANVLTF.

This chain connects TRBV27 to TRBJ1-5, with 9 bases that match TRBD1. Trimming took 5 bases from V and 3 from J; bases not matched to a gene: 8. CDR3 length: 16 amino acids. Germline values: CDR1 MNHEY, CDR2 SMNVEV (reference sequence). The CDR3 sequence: CASSPLDRGANQPQHF. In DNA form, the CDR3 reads TGTGCCAGCAGTCCCCTGGACAGGGGAGCCAATCAGCCCCAGCATTTT.